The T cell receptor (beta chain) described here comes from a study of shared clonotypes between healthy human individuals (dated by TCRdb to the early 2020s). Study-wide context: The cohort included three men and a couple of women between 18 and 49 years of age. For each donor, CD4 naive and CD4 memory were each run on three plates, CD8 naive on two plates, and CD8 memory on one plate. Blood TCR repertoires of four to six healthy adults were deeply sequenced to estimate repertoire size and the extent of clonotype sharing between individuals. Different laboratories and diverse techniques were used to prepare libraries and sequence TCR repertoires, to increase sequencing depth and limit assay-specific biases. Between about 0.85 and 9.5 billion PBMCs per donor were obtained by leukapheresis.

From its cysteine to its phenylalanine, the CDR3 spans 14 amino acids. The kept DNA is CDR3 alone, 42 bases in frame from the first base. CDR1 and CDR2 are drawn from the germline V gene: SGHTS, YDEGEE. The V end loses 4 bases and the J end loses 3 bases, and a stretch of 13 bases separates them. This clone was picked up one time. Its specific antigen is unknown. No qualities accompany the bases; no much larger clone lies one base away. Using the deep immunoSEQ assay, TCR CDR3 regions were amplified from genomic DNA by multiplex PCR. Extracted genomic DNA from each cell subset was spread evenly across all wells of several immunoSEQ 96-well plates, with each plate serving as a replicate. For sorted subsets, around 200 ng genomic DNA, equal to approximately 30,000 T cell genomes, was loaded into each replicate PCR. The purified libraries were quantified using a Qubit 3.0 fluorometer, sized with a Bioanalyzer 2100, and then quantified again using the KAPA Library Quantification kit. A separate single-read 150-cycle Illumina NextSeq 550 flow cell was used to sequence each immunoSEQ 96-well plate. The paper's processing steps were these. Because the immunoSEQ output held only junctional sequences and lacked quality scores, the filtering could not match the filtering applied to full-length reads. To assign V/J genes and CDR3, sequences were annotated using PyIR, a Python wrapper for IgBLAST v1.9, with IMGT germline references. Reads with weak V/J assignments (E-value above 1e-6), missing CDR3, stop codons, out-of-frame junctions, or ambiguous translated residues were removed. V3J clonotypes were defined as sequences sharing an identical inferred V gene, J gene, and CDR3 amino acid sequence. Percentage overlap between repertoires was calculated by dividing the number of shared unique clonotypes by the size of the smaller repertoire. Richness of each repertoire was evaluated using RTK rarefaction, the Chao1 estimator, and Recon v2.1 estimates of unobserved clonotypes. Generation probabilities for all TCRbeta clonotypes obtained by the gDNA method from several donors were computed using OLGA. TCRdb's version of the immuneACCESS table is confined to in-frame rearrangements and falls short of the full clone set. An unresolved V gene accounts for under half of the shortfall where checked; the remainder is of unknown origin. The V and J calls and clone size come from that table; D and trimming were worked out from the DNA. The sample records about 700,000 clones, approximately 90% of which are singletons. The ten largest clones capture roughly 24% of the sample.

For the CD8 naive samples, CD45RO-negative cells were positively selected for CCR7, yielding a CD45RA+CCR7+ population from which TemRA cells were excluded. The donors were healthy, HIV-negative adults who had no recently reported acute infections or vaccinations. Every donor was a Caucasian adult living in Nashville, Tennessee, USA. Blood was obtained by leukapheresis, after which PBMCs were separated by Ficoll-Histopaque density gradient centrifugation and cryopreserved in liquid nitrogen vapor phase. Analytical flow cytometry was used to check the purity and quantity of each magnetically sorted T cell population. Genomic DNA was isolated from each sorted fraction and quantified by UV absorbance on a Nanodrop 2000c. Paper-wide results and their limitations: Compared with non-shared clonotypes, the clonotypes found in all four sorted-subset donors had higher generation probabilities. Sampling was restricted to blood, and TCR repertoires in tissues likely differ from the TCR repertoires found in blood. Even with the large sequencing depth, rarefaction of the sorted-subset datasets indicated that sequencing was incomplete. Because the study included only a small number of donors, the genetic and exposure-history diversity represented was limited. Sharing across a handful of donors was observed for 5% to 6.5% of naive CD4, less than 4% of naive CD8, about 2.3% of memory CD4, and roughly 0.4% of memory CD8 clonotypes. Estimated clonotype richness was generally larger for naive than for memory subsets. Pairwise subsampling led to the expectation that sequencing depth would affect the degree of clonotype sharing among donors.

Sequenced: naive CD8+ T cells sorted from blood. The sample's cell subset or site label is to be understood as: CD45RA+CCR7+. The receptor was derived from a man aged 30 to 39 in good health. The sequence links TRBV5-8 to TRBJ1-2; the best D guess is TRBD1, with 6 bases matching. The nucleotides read TGTGCCAGCAGCCAAATTACAGGGTACTATGGCTACACCTTC. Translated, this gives CASSQITGYYGYTF.